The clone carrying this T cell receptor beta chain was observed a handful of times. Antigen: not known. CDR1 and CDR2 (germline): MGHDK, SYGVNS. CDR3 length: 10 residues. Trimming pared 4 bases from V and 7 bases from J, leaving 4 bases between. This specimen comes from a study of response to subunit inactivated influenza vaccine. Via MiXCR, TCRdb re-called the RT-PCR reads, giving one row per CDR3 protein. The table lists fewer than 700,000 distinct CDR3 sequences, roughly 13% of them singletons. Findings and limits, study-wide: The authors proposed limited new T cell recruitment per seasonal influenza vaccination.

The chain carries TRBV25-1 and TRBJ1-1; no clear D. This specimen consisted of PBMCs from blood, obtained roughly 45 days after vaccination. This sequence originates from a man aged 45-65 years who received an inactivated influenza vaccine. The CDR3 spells CASSGNEAFF. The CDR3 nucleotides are TGTGCCAGCAGTGGAAATGAAGCTTTCTTT.